The rows below give T cell receptor beta chains drawn from one sample of a study of control samples from healthy donors and cancer patients. Clones were sequenced by immunoSEQ multiplex PCR, and TCRdb holds only the in-frame ones, with some missing. Among fewer than 85,000 clones listed, 91% were seen once. The material sequenced was blood. The receptor source for this set is a man aged 30 to 39 in good health. Both conserved end residues are part of each CDR3. D genes are given only for firm matches. Only part of the rows carry a size: once, few, many, or a class if the clone is expanded.

CASSLGGKQTQYF	TGTGCCAGCAGCTTAGGCGGAAAACAGACCCAGTACTTC	NA	NA	TRBJ2-5	TRBV7-2
CSASSGGADTQYF	TGCAGTGCTAGTAGCGGGGGGGCCGATACGCAGTATTTT	NA	TRBD2	TRBJ2-3	TRBV20-1
CASSIWGSNQPQHF	TGTGCCAGTAGTATCTGGGGAAGCAATCAGCCCCAGCATTTT	NA	NA	TRBJ1-5	TRBV19
CASSSRGGQMNTEAFF	TGTGCCAGCAGCTCTAGGGGGGGACAGATGAACACTGAAGCTTTCTTT	NA	TRBD1	TRBJ1-1	TRBV9
CASSQGGQGRSGELFF	TGTGCCAGCAGCCAAGGGGGACAGGGGAGGTCCGGGGAGCTGTTTTTT	NA	TRBD1	TRBJ2-2	TRBV3-1/TRBV3-2
CASSSRQGPGELFF	TGTGCCAGCAGCTCCCGTCAGGGGCCCGGGGAGCTGTTTTTT	NA	NA	TRBJ2-2	TRBV5-4
CASSIRYPSGGANTKLFF	TGTGCCAGTAGTATCAGGTACCCTAGCGGGGGAGCGAACACGAAGCTGTTTTTT	NA	TRBD2	TRBJ2-2	TRBV19
CASSLTRRYSPLHF	TGTGCCAGCAGTTTGACGAGGAGGTATTCACCCCTCCACTTT	NA	NA	TRBJ1-6	TRBV28
CASSQDYGYGYTF	TGTGCCAGCAGCCAAGATTACGGGTATGGCTACACCTTC	NA	NA	TRBJ1-2	TRBV14
CASRWAAGGIGNTIYF	TGTGCCAGCAGATGGGCGGCAGGGGGCATTGGAAACACCATATATTTT	NA	TRBD1	TRBJ1-3	TRBV28
CAWDRVQETQYF	TGTGCCTGGGACAGGGTACAAGAGACCCAGTACTTC	NA	TRBD1	TRBJ2-5	TRBV30
CASGTSGRSGANVLTF	TGCGCCAGCGGGACTAGCGGAAGGTCTGGGGCCAACGTCCTGACTTTC	NA	TRBD2	TRBJ2-6	TRBV5-1
CASSPRDRGEKLFF	TGTGCCAGCAGCCCCCGGGACAGGGGAGAAAAACTGTTTTTT	once	TRBD1	TRBJ1-4	TRBV3-1/TRBV3-2
CASSLARKGVGEQFF	TGCGCCAGCAGCTTGGCTAGAAAAGGCGTCGGTGAGCAGTTCTTC	NA	NA	TRBJ2-1	TRBV5-1
CATSAGSTDPQHF	TGTGCCACCAGTGCAGGGTCCACGGACCCCCAGCATTTT	few	NA	TRBJ1-5	TRBV24-1
CASSLEGGEQFF	TGTGCCAGCAGCTTAGAGGGCGGTGAGCAGTTCTTC	NA	NA	TRBJ2-1	TRBV7-9
CASSLTPHYEQYF	TGCGCCAGCAGTCTAACACCACACTACGAGCAGTACTTC	NA	NA	TRBJ2-7	TRBV25-1
CASLRRVPNEKLFF	TGTGCCAGCCTCAGGAGGGTGCCTAATGAAAAACTGTTTTTT	NA	NA	TRBJ1-4	TRBV6-5
CASSWDRSYGYTF	TGCGCCAGCAGCTGGGACAGAAGTTATGGCTACACCTTC	NA	TRBD1	TRBJ1-2	TRBV4-3
CASSPMGQGTEGYTF	TGCGCCAGCAGCCCTATGGGACAGGGAACGGAGGGCTACACCTTC	NA	TRBD1	TRBJ1-2	TRBV4-1
CASSRTSGSGADTQYF	TGCGCCAGCAGCCGGACTAGCGGGAGTGGAGCAGATACGCAGTATTTT	NA	TRBD2	TRBJ2-3	TRBV5-1
CASGHLNTIYF	TGTGCCAGCGGTCACCTAAACACCATATATTTT	NA	NA	TRBJ1-3	TRBV6-5
CASSLWGQGGNTIYF	TGTGCCAGCAGCTTATGGGGACAGGGTGGAAACACCATATATTTT	NA	TRBD1	TRBJ1-3	TRBV7-2
CAWRRSANTGELFF	TGTGCCTGGAGACGGTCCGCGAACACCGGGGAGCTGTTTTTT	NA	NA	TRBJ2-2	TRBV30
CASGRGYNEQFF	TGTGCTAGCGGGAGAGGATACAATGAGCAGTTCTTC	NA	TRBD2	TRBJ2-1	TRBV10-3
CASSIGQGASNIQYF	TGTGCCAGTAGTATTGGACAGGGGGCGAGTAACATTCAGTACTTC	once	TRBD1	TRBJ2-4	TRBV19
CASSEWSGGGRGYGYTF	TGTGCCAGCAGTGAATGGTCAGGGGGTGGGAGAGGCTATGGCTACACCTTC	NA	TRBD1	TRBJ1-2	TRBV25-1
CASSPGGVKSPLHF	TGTGCCAGCAGCCCCGGTGGCGTAAAGTCACCCCTCCACTTT	NA	NA	TRBJ1-6	TRBV7-2
CASSPIMGGDEKLFF	TGTGCCAGCAGCCCCATAATGGGAGGGGATGAAAAACTGTTTTTT	once	NA	TRBJ1-4	TRBV3-1/TRBV3-2
CASSGRGLAGGPRDTQYF	TGTGCCAGCAGCGGCAGGGGACTAGCGGGGGGGCCGAGAGATACGCAGTATTTT	NA	TRBD2	TRBJ2-3	TRBV7-9
CASSYRWREGYNEQFF	TGTGCCAGCAGTTACAGGTGGCGGGAGGGGTACAATGAGCAGTTCTTC	NA	TRBD2	TRBJ2-1	TRBV6-6
CASSPTGLQGHEQYF	TGCGCCAGCAGCCCTACGGGATTACAGGGCCACGAGCAGTACTTC	NA	NA	TRBJ2-7	TRBV5-1
CASSFEQARSTDTQYF	TGTGCCAGCAGCTTCGAGCAGGCCCGTTCCACAGATACGCAGTATTTT	NA	NA	TRBJ2-3	TRBV5-4
CASSLPPDRNSPLHF	TGTGCCAGCAGCTTGCCCCCCGACAGAAATTCACCCCTCCACTTT	once	NA	TRBJ1-6	TRBV5-5
CASSDNSYQPQHF	TGTGCCAGCAGTGATAACAGCTATCAGCCCCAGCATTTT	NA	NA	TRBJ1-5	TRBV2
CASSLSSGIQPQHF	TGTGCCAGCAGTTTATCCTCCGGGATCCAGCCCCAGCATTTT	NA	NA	TRBJ1-5	TRBV28
CASSYGHGAEGGYTF	TGTGCCAGCAGTTACGGTCACGGGGCGGAGGGTGGCTACACCTTC	NA	NA	TRBJ1-2	TRBV6-5
CASSLRQTSTDTQYF	TGCGCCAGCAGCTTAAGACAGACTAGCACAGATACGCAGTATTTT	NA	NA	TRBJ2-3	TRBV5-1
CASSQDRRRPPSYGTF	TGTGCCAGCAGCCAAGATCGGCGCAGGCCACCCTCTTATGGAACCTTC	NA	NA	TRBJ1-2	TRBV3-1/TRBV3-2
CASSLKGGVLYEQYF	TGTGCCAGCAGCTTAAAAGGGGGTGTCCTCTACGAGCAGTACTTC	NA	NA	TRBJ2-7	TRBV7-3
CASSLAGGGASYEQYF	TGTGCCAGCAGCTTGGCGGGCGGGGGGGCCTCCTACGAGCAGTACTTC	NA	TRBD2	TRBJ2-7	TRBV5-4
CAISEAGTGAYEQYF	TGTGCCATCAGTGAGGCGGGGACAGGTGCCTACGAGCAGTACTTC	NA	TRBD1	TRBJ2-7	TRBV10-3
CATREGAVRNQPQHF	TGTGCCACCAGGGAGGGGGCCGTGCGCAATCAGCCCCAGCATTTT	NA	TRBD1	TRBJ1-5	TRBV10-3
CASERGVRETQYF	TGTGCCAGCGAGCGGGGGGTCCGAGAGACCCAGTACTTC	NA	TRBD2	TRBJ2-5	TRBV6-6
CASSVGTAYGYTF	TGTGCCAGCAGTGTAGGGACGGCCTATGGCTACACCTTC	NA	NA	TRBJ1-2	TRBV28
CASSQEAWGSSYEQYF	TGCGCCAGCAGCCAGGAGGCCTGGGGCAGCTCCTACGAGCAGTACTTC	NA	NA	TRBJ2-7	TRBV4-3
CASSKGAGSYEQYF	TGTGCCAGCAGCAAAGGGGCAGGGTCCTACGAGCAGTACTTC	NA	NA	TRBJ2-7	TRBV7-2
CASSPGTSGRGTDTQYF	TGTGCCAGCAGCCCTGGGACTAGCGGGAGAGGCACAGATACGCAGTATTTT	NA	TRBD2	TRBJ2-3	TRBV9
CASSQGTAEKLFF	TGTGCCAGCTCCCAGGGGACAGCTGAAAAACTGTTTTTT	NA	TRBD1	TRBJ1-4	TRBV12-3/TRBV12-4
CATSDSSQPLFNEQFF	TGTGCCACCAGTGATTCGTCACAGCCTCTTTTCAATGAGCAGTTCTTC	NA	NA	TRBJ2-1	TRBV24-1
CASSPRGQDPTEAFF	TGCGCCAGCAGCCCGAGGGGACAGGACCCCACTGAAGCTTTCTTT	NA	TRBD1	TRBJ1-1	TRBV5-1
CAATSGVQETQYF	TGTGCCGCGACTAGCGGGGTACAAGAGACCCAGTACTTC	NA	TRBD2	TRBJ2-5	TRBV10-3
CASSPGAGHTYEQYF	TGTGCCAGCTCACCAGGGGCAGGACATACCTACGAGCAGTACTTC	once	NA	TRBJ2-7	TRBV18